The 15 T cell receptor beta chains below come from one sample, sequenced in a study of cytomegalovirus exposure and HLA in healthy donors. Amplification used 60 Vbeta primers and 13 Jbeta primers. The table came from immunoSEQ multiplex PCR; TCRdb's copy has only in-frame clones and leaves some out. The sample contains 85,000 to 120,000 clones, approximately 80% of which appear only once. The sample comprised PBMCs. The receptors here all came from a male donor in good health and CMV-seropositive.

This clone has a handful of counts. This chain connects TRBV6-1 to TRBJ1-2; D is unclear. The CDR3 runs 13 residues. Germline loops: CDR1 MNHNS, CDR2 SASEGT. V was pared by 4 bases and J by 5 bases, with 11 bases between. The CDR3: CASSGNPRYGYTF. CDR3 DNA: TGTGCCAGCAGTGGAAACCCCAGATATGGCTACACCTTC.

The J gene is TRBJ1-5, the V gene TRBV5-6; 8 nucleotides line up with TRBD1. Trimming took 4 bases from V and 0 from J; bases not matched to a gene: 6. The CDR3 contains 16 residues. Germline V CDR1 and CDR2: SGHDT, YYEEEE. The CDR3 nucleotides are TGTGCCAGCAGCGGTGCAGGGGGCTCTAGCAATCAGCCCCAGCATTTT. The encoded protein is CASSGAGGSSNQPQHF.

The CDR3 loop reads CASLGLDYYEQYF. The CDR3 nucleotides are TGTGCCAGCCTGGGACTGGATTACTACGAGCAGTACTTC. The chain has TRBV28 and TRBJ2-7; possible D gene TRBD2, 6 bases. CDR3 length: 13 residues. Germline V gene lookup returns CDR1 MDHEN and CDR2 SYDVKM. V shed 8 bases and J shed 3 bases, with 14 bases lying between them. The variable domain in full, completed from reference TRBV28 and TRBJ2-7, reads DVKVTQSSRYLVKRTGEKVFLECVQDMDHENMFWYRQDPGLGLRLIYFSYDVKMKEKGDIPEGYSVSREKKERFSLILESASTNQTSMYLCASLGLDYYEQYFGPGTRLTVT.

The chain joins TRBV7-3 to TRBJ2-7, with D possibly being TRBD1 (6 bases). CDR1 is SGHTA and CDR2 is FQGTGA in the germline V gene. V was pared by 5 bases and J by 2 bases, with 22 bases between. The CDR3 runs to 17 residues. The CDR3: CASSLPYRDTQPYEQYF. CDR3 DNA sequence: TGTGCCAGCAGCCTACCCTACCGGGACACCCAACCCTACGAGCAGTACTTC.

The V and J genes are TRBV28 and TRBJ1-4; 10 nucleotides line up with TRBD1. The CDR3 extends over 14 amino acids. In germline, CDR1 is MDHEN, CDR2 SYDVKM. Trimming took 5 bases from V and 7 from J; bases not matched to a gene: 4. CDR3 sequence: CASSPGQGGEKLFF. The CDR3 DNA sequence: TGTGCCAGCAGTCCCGGACAGGGGGGTGAAAAACTGTTTTTT.

V gene TRBV19 combines with J gene TRBJ1-5; 7 bases line up with TRBD1. This CDR3 has 14 amino acids. The germline CDR1 and CDR2 sequences are LNHDA and SQIVND (reference sequence). J gave up 6 bases and V 5 bases, and 7 bases lay outside the gene matches. DNA for the CDR3: TGTGCCAGTAGTCCTGACAGGGTGGGTCAGCCCCAGCATTTT. Its translation: CASSPDRVGQPQHF.

This rearrangement joins TRBV10-3 to TRBJ2-2; a possible D gene is TRBD1 (6 bases). Germline V gene lookup returns CDR1 ENHRY and CDR2 SYGVKD. Trimming cost V 3 bases and J 3 bases, with 11 bases left between them. The CDR3 totals 15 residues. CDR3 bases: TGTGCCATCAGTGAACGACAGGCAGACACCGGGGAGCTGTTTTTT. Translating gives CAISERQADTGELFF.

To note about this clone: Compared with germline, one end of the junction differs, possibly owing to a read error. Here the CDR3 reads CASTTRGTGGRGAVF. The CDR3 DNA sequence: TGTGCTAGCACCACCCGCGGAACAGGGGGCCGGGGAGCTGTTTTT. This chain joins TRBV7-7 and TRBJ2-2, with TRBD1 matching 9 bases. This CDR3 has 15 amino acids. Looked up from germline, CDR1 is SSHAT and CDR2 is FNYEAQ (reference sequence).

The chain joins TRBV28 to TRBJ2-2; 10 bases fit TRBD2. V shed 5 bases, J shed 5 bases, and the junction held 5 bases outside the gene matches. CDR3 length equals 15 residues. Per germline, CDR1 MDHEN and CDR2 SYDVKM. The CDR3 DNA follows: TGTGCCAGCAGTAAAGCGGGAGGGTATACCGGGGAGCTGTTTTTT. Translation: CASSKAGGYTGELFF.

The chain carries TRBV7-9 and TRBJ2-2; 11 bases line up with TRBD2. Germline assignment: CDR1 SEHNR and CDR2 FQNEAQ (reference sequence). V was clipped by 5 bases and J by 5 bases; unmatched bases: 4. This CDR3 is 15 amino acids long. CDR3 residues: CASSRLAGLTGELFF. The DNA for the CDR3 is TGTGCCAGCAGCCGACTAGCGGGACTAACCGGGGAGCTGTTTTTT.

The CDR3: CASSLGLGPGTQYF. The CDR3 DNA sequence: TGTGCCAGCAGCTTAGGTCTTGGACCGGGGACGCAGTATTTT. The chain recombines TRBV7-8 with TRBJ2-3, with D maybe TRBD2 (5 bases). The CDR3 runs 14 residues. Germline CDR1 SGHVS, CDR2 FQNEAQ. V dropped 1 base and J dropped 9 bases, with 14 bases sitting between them.

The chain recombines TRBV28 with TRBJ2-5, with a tentative D call TRBD1 (5 bases). Germline V lookup: CDR1 MDHEN, CDR2 SYDVKM. V lost 4 bases and J 3 bases, leaving 12 bases between the germline ends. The CDR3 contains 14 residues. For the CDR3, the DNA is TGTGCCAGCAGTTCGCCCAGGGCGGAAGAGACCCAGTACTTC. Translated, it gives CASSSPRAEETQYF.

The chain carries TRBV28 and TRBJ2-7, with TRBD2 matching over 7 bases. Germline V gene data show CDR1 as MDHEN and CDR2 as SYDVKM. The CDR3 spans 12 residues. After removal of 6 bases from V and 7 bases from J, the junction contained 6 bases not matched to a gene. CDR3: CASRQAGGEQYF. The CDR3 DNA is TGTGCCAGCAGGCAGGCCGGGGGGGAGCAGTACTTC.

This clone was detected only a few times. CDR3 residues: CASSEQGALNEQYF. CDR3 nucleotides: TGTGCCAGCAGTGAACAGGGGGCTCTTAACGAGCAGTACTTC. The chain combines TRBV6-1 with TRBJ2-7, with 8 bases lining up with TRBD1. The CDR3 is 14 residues long. Germline V gives CDR1 MNHNS, CDR2 SASEGT. Germline trimming cut 2 bases from V and 5 bases from J; bases unmatched to any gene: 5.

The rearrangement joins TRBV14 to TRBJ1-1, with TRBD1 matching over 10 bases. V dropped 3 bases and J dropped 6; count of bases not matched to a gene: 13. Germline values: CDR1 SGHDN, CDR2 FVKESK. This CDR3 region has 17 residues. CDR3: CASSQRGTGVAVAEAFF. For the CDR3, the DNA is TGTGCCAGCAGCCAGCGGGGGACAGGGGTGGCGGTGGCTGAAGCTTTCTTT. Full variable domain (remainder filled in from reference TRBV14 and TRBJ1-1): EAGVTQFPSHSVIEKGQTVTLRCDPISGHDNLYWYRRVMGKEIKFLLHFVKESKQDESGMPNNRFLAERTGGTYSTLKVQPAELEDSGVYFCASSQRGTGVAVAEAFFGQGTRLTVV.